Described below is a single T cell receptor beta chain sequence and its context. Its antigen is unknown. Treatment denoted: around 19 received Ad26.COV2.S at low or high dose, single or two shots; several received placebo; per-sample allocation not given. On day 63 after the first injection, vaccine and placebo recipients gave samples. An Ad26 vector expressing Wuhan-strain SARS-CoV-2 spike constituted the vaccine. This record comes from a study of Ad26.COV2.S vaccination and SARS-CoV-2 variants. Findings of the study overall: Estimates derived from TCR breadth and depth analyses may have underestimated total T cell responses.

The method was immunoSEQ multiplex PCR; TCRdb's version includes in-frame clones alone and lacks a portion of them. The data contain fewer than 400,000 clones, approximately 89% of them singletons. The material was peripheral blood, obtained in a trial of Ad26.COV2.S vaccine versus placebo. The clonotype comes from a person between 18 and 59 years old who received the Ad26.COV2.S COVID-19 vaccine or a placebo.

CDR3 in amino acids: CASSQGLKRGEKLFF. CDR3 in DNA: TGCGCCAGCAGCCAAGGACTCAAGCGGGGTGAAAAACTGTTTTTT. V is TRBV4-1 and J is TRBJ1-4; the D is unclear. The germline gives CDR1 MGHRA, CDR2 YSYEKL. V was trimmed by 1 base and J by 7 bases, leaving 13 bases between them. This CDR3 is 15 amino acids long.